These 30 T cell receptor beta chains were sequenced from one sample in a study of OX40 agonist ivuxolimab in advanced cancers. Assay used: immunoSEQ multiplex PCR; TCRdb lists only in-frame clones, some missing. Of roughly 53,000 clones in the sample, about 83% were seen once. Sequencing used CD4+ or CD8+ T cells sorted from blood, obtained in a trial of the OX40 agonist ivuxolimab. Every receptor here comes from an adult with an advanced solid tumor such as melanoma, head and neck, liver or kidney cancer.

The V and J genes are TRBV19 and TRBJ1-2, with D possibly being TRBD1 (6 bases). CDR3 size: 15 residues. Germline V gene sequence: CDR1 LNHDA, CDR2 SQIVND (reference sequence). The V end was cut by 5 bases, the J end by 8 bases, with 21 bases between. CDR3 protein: CASSASRQAARGYTF. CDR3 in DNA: TGTGCCAGTAGTGCCTCCCGACAGGCCGCCCGCGGCTACACCTTC. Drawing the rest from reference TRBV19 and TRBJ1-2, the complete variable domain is DGGITQSPKYLFRKEGQNVTLSCEQNLNHDAMYWYRQDPGQGLRLIYYSQIVNDFQKGDIAEGYSVSREKKESFPLTVTSAQKNPTAFYLCASSASRQAARGYTFGSGTRLTVV.

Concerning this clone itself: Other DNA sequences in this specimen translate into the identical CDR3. The CDR3 DNA reads as TGCGCCAGCAGCTTGCCTAGCTCCTACGAGCAGTACTTC. Residues: CASSLPSSYEQYF. The V call is TRBV5-1, the J call TRBJ2-7; no clear D gene. Trimming took 1 base from V and 0 from J, leaving 5 bases between them. The CDR3 extends over 13 amino acids. Germline CDR1 and CDR2: SGHRS and YFSETQ.

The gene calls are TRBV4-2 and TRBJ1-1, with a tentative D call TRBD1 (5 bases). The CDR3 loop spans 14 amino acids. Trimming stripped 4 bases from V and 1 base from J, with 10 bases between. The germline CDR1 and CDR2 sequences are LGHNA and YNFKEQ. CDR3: CASSLNQGNTEAFF. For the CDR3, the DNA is TGTGCCAGCAGCCTAAATCAGGGGAACACTGAAGCTTTCTTT.

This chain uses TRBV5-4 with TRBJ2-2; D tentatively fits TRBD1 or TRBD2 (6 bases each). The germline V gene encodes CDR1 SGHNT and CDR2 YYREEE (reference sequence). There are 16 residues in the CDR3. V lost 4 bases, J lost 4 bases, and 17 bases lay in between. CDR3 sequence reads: CASSLIGGLGTGELFF. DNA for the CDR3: TGTGCCAGCAGCCTGATAGGGGGGCTGGGCACCGGGGAGCTGTTTTTT.

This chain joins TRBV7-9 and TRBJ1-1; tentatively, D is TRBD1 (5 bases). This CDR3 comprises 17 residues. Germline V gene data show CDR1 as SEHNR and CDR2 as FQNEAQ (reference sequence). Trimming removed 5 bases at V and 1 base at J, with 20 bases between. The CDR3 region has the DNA TGTGCCAGCAGCCCGCAACGGGGGGGGAGCCAGAACACTGAAGCTTTCTTT. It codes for CASSPQRGGSQNTEAFF.

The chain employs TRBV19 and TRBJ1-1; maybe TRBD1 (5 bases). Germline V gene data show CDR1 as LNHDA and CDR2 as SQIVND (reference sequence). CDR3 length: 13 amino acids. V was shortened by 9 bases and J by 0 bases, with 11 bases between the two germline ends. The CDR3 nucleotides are TGTGCCAGCAAAACGGGGGTGAACACTGAAGCTTTCTTT. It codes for CASKTGVNTEAFF. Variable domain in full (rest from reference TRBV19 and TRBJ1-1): DGGITQSPKYLFRKEGQNVTLSCEQNLNHDAMYWYRQDPGQGLRLIYYSQIVNDFQKGDIAEGYSVSREKKESFPLTVTSAQKNPTAFYLCASKTGVNTEAFFGQGTRLTVV.

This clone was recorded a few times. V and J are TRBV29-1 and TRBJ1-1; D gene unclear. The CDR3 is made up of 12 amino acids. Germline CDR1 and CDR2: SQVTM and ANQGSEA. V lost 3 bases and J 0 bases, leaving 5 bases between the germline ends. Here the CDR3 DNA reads TGCAGCGTTGATGAGATGAACACTGAAGCTTTCTTT. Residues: CSVDEMNTEAFF.

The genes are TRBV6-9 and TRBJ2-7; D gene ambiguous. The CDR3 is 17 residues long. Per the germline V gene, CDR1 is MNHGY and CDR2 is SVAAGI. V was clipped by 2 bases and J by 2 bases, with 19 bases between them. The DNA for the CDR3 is TGTGCCAGCAGTTATGGGCCGGGTCTCCGAAGGCCCTACGAGCAGTACTTC. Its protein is CASSYGPGLRRPYEQYF.

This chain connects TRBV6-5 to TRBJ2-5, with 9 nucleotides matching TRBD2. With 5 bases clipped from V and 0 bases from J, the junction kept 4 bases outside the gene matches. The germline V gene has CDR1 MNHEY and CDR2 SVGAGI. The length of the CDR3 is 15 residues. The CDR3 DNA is TGTGCCAGCAGTAGGACTAGCGTGTACCAAGAGACCCAGTACTTC. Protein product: CASSRTSVYQETQYF.

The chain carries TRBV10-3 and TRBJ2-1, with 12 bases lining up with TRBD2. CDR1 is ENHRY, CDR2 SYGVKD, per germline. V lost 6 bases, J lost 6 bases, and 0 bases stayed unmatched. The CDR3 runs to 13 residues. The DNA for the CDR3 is TGTGCCATCAGGACTAGCGGGGGCAATGAGCAGTTCTTC. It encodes CAIRTSGGNEQFF.

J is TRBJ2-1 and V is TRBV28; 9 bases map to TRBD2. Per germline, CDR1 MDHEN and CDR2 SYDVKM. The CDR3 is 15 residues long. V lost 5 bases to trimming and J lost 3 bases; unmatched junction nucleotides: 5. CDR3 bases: TGTGCCAGCAGTACCTCTAGCGGGAACTACAATGAGCAGTTCTTC. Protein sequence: CASSTSSGNYNEQFF. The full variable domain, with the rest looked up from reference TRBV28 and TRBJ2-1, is DVKVTQSSRYLVKRTGEKVFLECVQDMDHENMFWYRQDPGLGLRLIYFSYDVKMKEKGDIPEGYSVSREKKERFSLILESASTNQTSMYLCASSTSSGNYNEQFFGPGTRLTVL.

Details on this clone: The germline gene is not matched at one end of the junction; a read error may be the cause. The CDR3, as DNA: TGTGCTAGCAGCCCATCCGGGACTAGCACAGATACGCAGTATTTT. Translating gives CASSPSGTSTDTQYF. V and J are TRBV7-7 and TRBJ2-3, with TRBD2 as a possible D gene (6 bases). Germline CDR1 reads SSHAT; CDR2 reads FNYEAQ (reference sequence). There are 15 residues in the CDR3.

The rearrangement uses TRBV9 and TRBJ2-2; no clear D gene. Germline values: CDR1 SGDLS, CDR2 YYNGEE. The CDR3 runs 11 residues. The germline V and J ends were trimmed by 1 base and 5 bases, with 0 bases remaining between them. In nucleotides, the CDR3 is TGTGCCAGCAGCGTAACCGGGGAGCTGTTTTTT. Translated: CASSVTGELFF.

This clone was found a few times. The CDR3 DNA is TGTGCCAGCAGTGAAAGTTTATTTTCTGGGGCCAACGTCCTGACTTTC. Its translation is CASSESLFSGANVLTF. V gene TRBV6-1 combines with J gene TRBJ2-6; no definite D call. CDR1 and CDR2 from the germline V gene are MNHNS and SASEGT. V was pared by 2 bases and J by 1 base, with 9 bases between. The CDR3 extends over 16 amino acids.

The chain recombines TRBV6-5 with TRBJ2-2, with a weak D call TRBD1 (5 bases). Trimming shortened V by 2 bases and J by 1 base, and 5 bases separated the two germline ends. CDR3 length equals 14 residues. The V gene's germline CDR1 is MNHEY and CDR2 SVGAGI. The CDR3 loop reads CASSYRGNTGELFF. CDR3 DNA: TGTGCCAGCAGTTACAGGGGGAACACCGGGGAGCTGTTTTTT.

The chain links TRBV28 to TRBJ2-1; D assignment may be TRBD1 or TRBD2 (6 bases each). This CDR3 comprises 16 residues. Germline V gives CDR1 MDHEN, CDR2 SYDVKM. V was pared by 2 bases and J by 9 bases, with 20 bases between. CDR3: CASSLGLGGVRGEQFF. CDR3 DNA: TGTGCCAGCAGTTTAGGTTTGGGGGGCGTGCGTGGTGAGCAGTTCTTC.

The CDR3 nucleotides read TGTGCCAGCAGCTTAGGTGCCTTTAGCGGGGGGGCTACGGCCCAGTACTTC. Amino acids: CASSLGAFSGGATAQYF. The chain carries TRBV5-6 and TRBJ2-5, with 11 positions matching TRBD2. V lost 2 bases to trimming and J lost 9 bases; unmatched junction nucleotides: 15. The germline V gene has CDR1 SGHDT and CDR2 YYEEEE. CDR3 length: 17 residues.

CDR3 protein: CASSQDAGKMADTQYF. In nucleotides, the CDR3 is TGTGCCAGCAGCCAAGATGCAGGGAAGATGGCAGATACGCAGTATTTT. V and J are TRBV4-2 and TRBJ2-3; perhaps TRBD1 as D (5 bases). V lost 0 bases, J lost 4 bases, and 14 bases lay in between. CDR1 is LGHNA, CDR2 YNFKEQ, per germline. The length of the CDR3 is 16 residues.

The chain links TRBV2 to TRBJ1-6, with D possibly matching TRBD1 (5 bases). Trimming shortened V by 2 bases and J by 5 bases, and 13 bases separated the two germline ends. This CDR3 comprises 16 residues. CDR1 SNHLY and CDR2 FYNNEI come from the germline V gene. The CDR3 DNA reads TGTGCCAGCAGTGAATCCGGGACGGGGAATAATTCACCCCTCCACTTT. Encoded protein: CASSESGTGNNSPLHF.

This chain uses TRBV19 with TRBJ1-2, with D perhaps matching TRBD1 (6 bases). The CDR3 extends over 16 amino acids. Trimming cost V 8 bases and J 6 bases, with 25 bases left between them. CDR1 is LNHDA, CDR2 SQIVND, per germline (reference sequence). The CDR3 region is CASLKIGATDSDGYTF. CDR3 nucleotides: TGTGCCAGTCTAAAGATAGGCGCGACGGACAGTGATGGCTACACCTTC.

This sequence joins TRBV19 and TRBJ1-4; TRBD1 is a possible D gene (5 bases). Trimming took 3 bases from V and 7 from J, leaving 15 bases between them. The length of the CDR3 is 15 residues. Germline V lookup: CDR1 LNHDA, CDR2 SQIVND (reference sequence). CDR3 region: CASSIPGRESEKLFF. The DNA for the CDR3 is TGTGCCAGTAGTATCCCGGGCAGGGAAAGTGAAAAACTGTTTTTT.

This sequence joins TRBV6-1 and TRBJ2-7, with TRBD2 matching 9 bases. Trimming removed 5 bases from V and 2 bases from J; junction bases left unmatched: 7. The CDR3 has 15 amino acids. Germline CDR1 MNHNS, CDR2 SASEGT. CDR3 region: CASSPSGTSTYEQYF. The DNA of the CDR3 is TGTGCCAGCAGTCCTTCCGGGACTAGCACCTACGAGCAGTACTTC.

CDR3 DNA: TGTGCCAGCAGCGTCGGGGATCGGGGGCAAGAGACCCAGTACTTC. Protein product: CASSVGDRGQETQYF. The gene calls are TRBV9 and TRBJ2-5; tentative D call: TRBD2 (6 bases). V was shortened by 2 bases and J by 2 bases, with 13 bases between the two germline ends. The CDR3 has 15 residues. Germline V gene sequence: CDR1 SGDLS, CDR2 YYNGEE. The full variable domain, completed using reference TRBV9 and TRBJ2-5, is DSGVTQTPKHLITATGQRVTLRCSPRSGDLSVYWYQQSLDQGLQFLIQYYNGEERAKGNILERFSAQQFPDLHSELNLSSLELGDSALYFCASSVGDRGQETQYFGPGTRLLVL.

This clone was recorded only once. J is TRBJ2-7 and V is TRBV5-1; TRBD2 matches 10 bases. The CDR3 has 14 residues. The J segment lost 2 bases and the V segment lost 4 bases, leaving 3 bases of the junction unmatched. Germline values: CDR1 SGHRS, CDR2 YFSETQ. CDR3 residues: CASSKTSGTYEQYF. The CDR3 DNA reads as TGCGCCAGCAGCAAAACTAGCGGGACCTACGAGCAGTACTTC.

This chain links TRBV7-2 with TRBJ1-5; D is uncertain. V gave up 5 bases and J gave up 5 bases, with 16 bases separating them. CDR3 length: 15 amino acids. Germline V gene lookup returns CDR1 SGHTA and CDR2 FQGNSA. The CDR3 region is CASSKSHFPDQPQHF. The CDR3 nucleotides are TGTGCCAGCAGCAAGAGCCACTTTCCTGATCAGCCCCAGCATTTT.

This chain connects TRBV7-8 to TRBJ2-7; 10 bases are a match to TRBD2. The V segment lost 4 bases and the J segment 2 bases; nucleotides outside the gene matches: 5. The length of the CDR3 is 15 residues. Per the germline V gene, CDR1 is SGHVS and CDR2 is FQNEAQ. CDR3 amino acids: CASSYSGGPAYEQYF. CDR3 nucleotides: TGTGCCAGCAGCTATAGCGGGGGGCCGGCCTACGAGCAGTACTTC.

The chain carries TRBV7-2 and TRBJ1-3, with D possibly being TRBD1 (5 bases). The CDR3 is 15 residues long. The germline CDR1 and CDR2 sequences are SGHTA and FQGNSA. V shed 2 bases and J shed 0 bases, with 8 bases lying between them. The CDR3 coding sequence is TGTGCCAGCAGCTTAACAGGTGACTCTGGAAACACCATATATTTT. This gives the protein CASSLTGDSGNTIYF.

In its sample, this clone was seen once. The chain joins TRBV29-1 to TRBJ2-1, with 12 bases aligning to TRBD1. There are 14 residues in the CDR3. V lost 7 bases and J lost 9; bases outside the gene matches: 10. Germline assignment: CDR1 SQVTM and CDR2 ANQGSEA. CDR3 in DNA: TGCAGCGCGGTGCGGGACAGGGGGCTTGGTGAGCAGTTCTTC. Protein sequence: CSAVRDRGLGEQFF.

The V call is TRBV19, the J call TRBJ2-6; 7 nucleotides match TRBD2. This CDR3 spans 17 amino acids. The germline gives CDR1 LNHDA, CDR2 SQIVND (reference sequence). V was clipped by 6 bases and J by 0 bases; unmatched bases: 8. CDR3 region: CASRDPGGISGANVLTF. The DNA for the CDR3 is TGTGCCAGTAGGGATCCGGGAGGAATCTCTGGGGCCAACGTCCTGACTTTC.

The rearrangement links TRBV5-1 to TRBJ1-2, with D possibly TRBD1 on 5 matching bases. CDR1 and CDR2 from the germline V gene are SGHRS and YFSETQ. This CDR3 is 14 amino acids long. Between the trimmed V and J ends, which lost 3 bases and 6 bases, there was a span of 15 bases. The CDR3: CASSWGTEKNGYTF. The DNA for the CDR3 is TGCGCCAGCAGCTGGGGGACGGAGAAGAATGGCTACACCTTC.